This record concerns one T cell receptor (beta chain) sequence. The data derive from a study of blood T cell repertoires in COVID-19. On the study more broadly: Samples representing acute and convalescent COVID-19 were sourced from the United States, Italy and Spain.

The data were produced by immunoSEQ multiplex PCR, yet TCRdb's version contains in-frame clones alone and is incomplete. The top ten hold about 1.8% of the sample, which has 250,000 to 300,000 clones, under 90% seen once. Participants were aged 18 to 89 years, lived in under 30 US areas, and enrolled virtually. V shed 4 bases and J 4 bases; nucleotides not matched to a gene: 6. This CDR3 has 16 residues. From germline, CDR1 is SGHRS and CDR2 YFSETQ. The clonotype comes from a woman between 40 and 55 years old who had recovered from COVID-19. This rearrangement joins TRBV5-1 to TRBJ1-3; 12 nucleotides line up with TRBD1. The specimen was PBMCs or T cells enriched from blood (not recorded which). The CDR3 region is CASSPGTGGKGNTIYF. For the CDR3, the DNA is TGCGCCAGCAGCCCCGGGACAGGGGGCAAAGGAAACACCATATATTTT.